A single sample gave rise to the 20 T cell receptor beta chains below, sequenced in a study of cytomegalovirus exposure and HLA in healthy donors. The PCR ran on 60 Vbeta and 13 Jbeta primers. The protocol was immunoSEQ multiplex PCR, while the TCRdb copy is restricted to in-frame clones and leaves out a portion. This table holds 190,000 or so clones. The sequenced material came from PBMCs. These receptors were obtained from a boy between 10 and 17 years old in good health and CMV-seronegative.

The V call is TRBV28, the J call TRBJ1-2, with 8 bases aligning to TRBD1. The V gene end was trimmed by 4 bases and the J gene end by 6 bases; junction bases not matched to a gene: 1. The CDR3 has 12 residues. Per the germline V gene, CDR1 is MDHEN and CDR2 is SYDVKM. CDR3 protein: CASSSGGDGYTF. The CDR3 DNA is TGTGCCAGCAGTTCAGGGGGCGATGGCTACACCTTC.

The chain employs TRBV15 and TRBJ2-7; the match to TRBD2 covers 9 bases. Unmatched junction bases numbered 10, after V lost 8 bases and J lost 5 bases. This CDR3 has 14 amino acids. Germline-derived CDR1 and CDR2 are LNHNV and YYDKDF (reference sequence). CDR3 bases: TGTGCCACCTCAGTGGCTAGCGGGGTCCACGAGCAGTACTTC. Its protein product is CATSVASGVHEQYF.

The genes are TRBV5-6 and TRBJ2-5; 7 bases agree with TRBD1. V shed 4 bases, J shed 5 bases, and the junction held 8 bases outside the gene matches. CDR3 size: 14 residues. The germline V gene encodes CDR1 SGHDT and CDR2 YYEEEE. The CDR3 reads CASSTQTGTETQYF. CDR3 coding DNA: TGTGCCAGCAGCACCCAGACAGGGACCGAGACCCAGTACTTC.

This chain links TRBV28 with TRBJ2-7, with 10 bases lining up with TRBD2. V trimming: 3 bases; J trimming: 7 bases; junction bases outside the gene matches: 9. CDR3 length equals 15 residues. Germline assignment: CDR1 MDHEN and CDR2 SYDVKM. CDR3 nucleotides: TGTGCCAGCAGTTTTAGCGGGGGGCGGGAGGAAGAGCAGTACTTC. As protein: CASSFSGGREEEQYF. Full variable domain (remainder filled in from reference TRBV28 and TRBJ2-7): DVKVTQSSRYLVKRTGEKVFLECVQDMDHENMFWYRQDPGLGLRLIYFSYDVKMKEKGDIPEGYSVSREKKERFSLILESASTNQTSMYLCASSFSGGREEEQYFGPGTRLTVT.

This chain joins TRBV19 and TRBJ1-5; no firm D call. The V end was cut by 0 bases, the J end by 0 bases, with 15 bases between. The CDR3 loop spans 18 amino acids. Germline assignment: CDR1 LNHDA and CDR2 SQIVND (reference sequence). CDR3 protein: CASSIDEEGGDSNQPQHF. The CDR3 DNA reads as TGTGCCAGTAGTATAGACGAGGAGGGCGGGGATAGCAATCAGCCCCAGCATTTT.

V is TRBV6-5 and J is TRBJ1-4; D remains unclear. The V end was cut by 4 bases, the J end by 5 bases, with 14 bases between. This CDR3 comprises 15 residues. The V gene's germline CDR1 is MNHEY and CDR2 SVGAGI. The CDR3 spells CASSSTPPPNEKLFF. For the CDR3, the DNA is TGTGCCAGCAGTTCCACTCCCCCTCCGAATGAAAAACTGTTTTTT.

The J gene is TRBJ2-1, the V gene TRBV29-1, with 8 bases fitting TRBD1. The germline gives CDR1 SQVTM, CDR2 ANQGSEA. CDR3 length: 17 residues. With 2 bases clipped from V and 6 bases from J, the junction kept 15 bases outside the gene matches. As DNA, the CDR3 is TGCAGCGTTGAATTAATGGACAGGGCCCTATCTGGCAATGAGCAGTTCTTC. Translating it yields CSVELMDRALSGNEQFF.

The chain is built from TRBV19 and TRBJ2-3, with no clear D. V was pared by 2 bases and J by 8 bases, with 11 bases between. Germline CDR1 reads LNHDA; CDR2 reads SQIVND (reference sequence). The CDR3 is made up of 13 amino acids. CDR3 bases: TGTGCCAGTAGTATAATCGGTCGCGGTACGCAGTATTTT. Its translation is CASSIIGRGTQYF.

The chain employs TRBV5-4 and TRBJ2-3, with TRBD2 identical over 9 bases. J was trimmed by 0 bases and V by 2 bases; bases with no gene match: 4. The CDR3 has 16 amino acids. Germline assignment: CDR1 SGHNT and CDR2 YYREEE (reference sequence). The chain's CDR3 is CASSFRRGGSTDTQYF. CDR3 sequence (DNA): TGTGCCAGCAGCTTTCGGCGGGGGGGAAGCACAGATACGCAGTATTTT.

The chain has TRBV6-5 and TRBJ1-6; 8 nucleotides align to TRBD1. This CDR3 is 15 amino acids long. From germline, CDR1 is MNHEY and CDR2 SVGAGI. J lost 10 bases, V lost 4 bases, and 9 bases had no gene match. CDR3 DNA: TGTGCCAGCAGTTTAGGTGGACAGGGAGCCTCACCCCTCCACTTT. Protein product: CASSLGGQGASPLHF.

V is TRBV9 and J is TRBJ1-1, with D hard to call. The CDR3 loop spans 15 amino acids. Trimming left V 2 bases short and J 3 bases short, with 14 bases between. Germline-derived CDR1 and CDR2 are SGDLS and YYNGEE. In nucleotides, the CDR3 is TGTGCCAGCAGCGTGGGAGGGCGGAGGGACACTGAAGCTTTCTTT. Its protein product is CASSVGGRRDTEAFF.

The chain recombines TRBV28 with TRBJ2-6; possible D gene TRBD1, 5 bases. Looked up from germline, CDR1 is MDHEN and CDR2 is SYDVKM. The CDR3 loop spans 18 amino acids. V was pared by 4 bases and J by 8 bases, with 24 bases between. CDR3 region: CASSSIDSSALGTNVLTF. The CDR3 bases are TGTGCCAGCAGTTCCATAGACAGTTCGGCCCTGGGGACCAACGTCCTGACTTTC.

The V and J genes are TRBV5-1 and TRBJ2-2, with 8 nucleotides matching TRBD2. Germline V gives CDR1 SGHRS, CDR2 YFSETQ. The CDR3 has 15 residues. V was pared by 5 bases and J by 7 bases, with 10 bases of the junction left unmatched. In DNA form, the CDR3 reads TGCGCCAGCAGAGTATCGGGGGGGGCCGGCGGGGAGCTGTTTTTT. It encodes CASRVSGGAGGELFF.

The V call is TRBV11-1, the J call TRBJ1-1, with 9 bases matching TRBD1. This CDR3 has 16 amino acids. The V gene end was trimmed by 3 bases and the J gene end by 2 bases; junction bases not matched to a gene: 7. Germline loops: CDR1 SGHAT, CDR2 FQDESV (reference sequence). DNA of the CDR3: TGTGCCAGCAGCTTTTCAGGACAGGGGCCCAACACTGAAGCTTTCTTT. It translates to CASSFSGQGPNTEAFF.

The V call is TRBV5-8, the J call TRBJ1-5; D is possibly TRBD1 (5 bases). Trimming left V 0 bases short and J 2 bases short, with 6 bases between. Looked up from germline, CDR1 is SGHTS and CDR2 is YDEGEE. The CDR3 spans 14 residues. The CDR3 region has the DNA TGTGCCAGCAGCTTGGCGGGGGGCAATCAGCCCCAGCATTTT. As protein: CASSLAGGNQPQHF.

The V call is TRBV15, the J call TRBJ2-2, with 12 bases that match TRBD1. This CDR3 is 15 amino acids long. The V gene's germline CDR1 is LNHNV and CDR2 YYDKDF (reference sequence). The junction had 7 bases not matched to a gene; V was cut back by 9 bases and J by 5 bases. CDR3: CATGTGGVGTGELFF. The CDR3, as DNA: TGTGCCACAGGGACAGGGGGCGTAGGGACCGGGGAGCTGTTTTTT.

This chain joins TRBV7-2 and TRBJ2-1; D perhaps matches TRBD1 (6 bases). The CDR3 runs to 15 residues. V was trimmed by 4 bases and J by 0 bases, leaving 10 bases between them. In germline, CDR1 is SGHTA, CDR2 FQGNSA. CDR3 nucleotide sequence: TGTGCCAGCAGCTCAGGGGACATCTCCTACAATGAGCAGTTCTTC. This encodes CASSSGDISYNEQFF.

The J gene is TRBJ2-7, the V gene TRBV5-8, with D perhaps matching TRBD1 (6 bases). The CDR3 is 16 residues long. With 6 bases removed from V and 4 bases from J, the gap between germline ends came to 23 bases. The germline V gene has CDR1 SGHTS and CDR2 YDEGEE. The CDR3 is CASTPNKWGQPYEQYF. As DNA, the CDR3 is TGTGCCAGCACCCCCAACAAGTGGGGGCAACCTTACGAGCAGTACTTC.

The CDR3 region has the DNA TGTGCCAGCAGCCCCACGAGGACAGGGAGTTCCTACAATGAGCAGTTCTTC. As protein: CASSPTRTGSSYNEQFF. The chain employs TRBV11-2 and TRBJ2-1; 8 bases map to TRBD1. Per germline, CDR1 SGHAT and CDR2 FQNNGV. The CDR3 has 17 residues. After removal of 5 bases from V and 1 base from J, the junction contained 10 bases not matched to a gene. Using reference TRBV11-2 and TRBJ2-1 for the parts outside the CDR3, the full variable domain is EAGVAQSPRYKIIEKRQSVAFWCNPISGHATLYWYQQILGQGPKLLIQFQNNGVVDDSQLPKDRFSAERLKGVDSTLKIQPAKLEDSAVYLCASSPTRTGSSYNEQFFGPGTRLTVL.

Here the CDR3 reads CASSSAGGPWDTQYF. The CDR3, as DNA: TGTGCCAGCAGTTCGGCGGGGGGGCCATGGGATACGCAGTATTTT. V usage is TRBV28 and J usage is TRBJ2-3; 9 nucleotides line up with TRBD2. The germline V gene has CDR1 MDHEN and CDR2 SYDVKM. The CDR3 is 15 residues long. The V gene end was trimmed by 4 bases and the J gene end by 6 bases; junction bases not matched to a gene: 8.